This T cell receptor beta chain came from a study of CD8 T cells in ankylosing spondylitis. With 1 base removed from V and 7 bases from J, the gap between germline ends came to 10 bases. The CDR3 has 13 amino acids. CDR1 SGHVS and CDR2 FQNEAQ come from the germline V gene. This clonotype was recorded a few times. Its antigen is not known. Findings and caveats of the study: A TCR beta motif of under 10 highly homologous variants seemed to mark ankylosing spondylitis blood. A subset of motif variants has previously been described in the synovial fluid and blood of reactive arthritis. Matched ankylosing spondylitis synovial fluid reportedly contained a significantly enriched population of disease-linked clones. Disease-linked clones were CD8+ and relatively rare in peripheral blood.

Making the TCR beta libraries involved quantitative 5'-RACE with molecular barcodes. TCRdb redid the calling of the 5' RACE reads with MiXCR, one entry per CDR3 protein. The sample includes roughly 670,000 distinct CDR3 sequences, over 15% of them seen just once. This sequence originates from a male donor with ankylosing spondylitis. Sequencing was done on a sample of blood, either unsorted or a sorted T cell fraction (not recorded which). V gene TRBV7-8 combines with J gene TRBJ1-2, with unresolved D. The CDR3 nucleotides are TGTGCCAGCAGCTTAGTCGGCGGGAGTGGCTACACCTTC. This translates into CASSLVGGSGYTF. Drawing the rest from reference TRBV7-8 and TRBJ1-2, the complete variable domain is GAGVSQSPRYKVAKRGQDVALRCDPISGHVSLFWYQQALGQGPEFLTYFQNEAQLDKSGLPSDRFFAERPEGSVSTLKIQRTQQEDSAVYLCASSLVGGSGYTFGSGTRLTVV.